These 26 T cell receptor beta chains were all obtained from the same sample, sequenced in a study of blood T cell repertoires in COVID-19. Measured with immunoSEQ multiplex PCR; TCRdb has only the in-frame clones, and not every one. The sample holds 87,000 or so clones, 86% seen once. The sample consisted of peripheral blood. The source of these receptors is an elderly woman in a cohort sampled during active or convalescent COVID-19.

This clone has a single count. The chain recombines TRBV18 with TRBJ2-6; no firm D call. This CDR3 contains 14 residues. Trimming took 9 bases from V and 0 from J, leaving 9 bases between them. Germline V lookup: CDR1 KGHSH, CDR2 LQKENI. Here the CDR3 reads CASLQDSGANVLTF. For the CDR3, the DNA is TGTGCCAGTCTTCAGGACTCTGGGGCCAACGTCCTGACTTTC.

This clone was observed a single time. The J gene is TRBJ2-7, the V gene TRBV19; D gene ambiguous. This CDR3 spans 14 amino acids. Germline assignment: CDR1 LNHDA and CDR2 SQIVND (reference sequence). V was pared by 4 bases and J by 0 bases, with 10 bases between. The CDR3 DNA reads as TGTGCCAGTAGTAGAGGTAGAGACTCCTACGAGCAGTACGTC. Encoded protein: CASSRGRDSYEQYV.

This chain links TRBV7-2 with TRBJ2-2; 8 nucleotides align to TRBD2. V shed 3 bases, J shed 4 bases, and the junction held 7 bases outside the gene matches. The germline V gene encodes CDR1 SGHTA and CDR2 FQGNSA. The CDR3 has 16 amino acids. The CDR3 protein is CASSFSGTRGTGELFF. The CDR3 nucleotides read TGTGCCAGCAGCTTCTCCGGGACTAGGGGCACCGGGGAGCTGTTTTTT.

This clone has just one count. The CDR3 protein is CASSLAVQNEQFF. CDR3 sequence (DNA): TGCGCCAGCAGCTTGGCAGTACAAAATGAGCAGTTCTTC. J is TRBJ2-1 and V is TRBV5-1; D unclear. V was pared by 0 bases and J by 7 bases, with 8 bases between. The CDR3 has 13 residues. Germline CDR1 is SGHRS and CDR2 is YFSETQ.

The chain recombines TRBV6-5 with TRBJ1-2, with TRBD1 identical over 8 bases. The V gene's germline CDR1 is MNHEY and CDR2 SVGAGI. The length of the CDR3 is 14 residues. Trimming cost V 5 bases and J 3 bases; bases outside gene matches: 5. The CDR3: CASSLTGVDYGYTF. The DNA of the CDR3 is TGTGCCAGCAGTCTGACAGGGGTAGACTATGGCTACACCTTC.

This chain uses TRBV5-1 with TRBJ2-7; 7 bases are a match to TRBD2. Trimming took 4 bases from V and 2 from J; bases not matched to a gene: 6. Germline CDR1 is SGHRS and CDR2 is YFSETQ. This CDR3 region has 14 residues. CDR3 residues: CASSRGDGPYEQYF. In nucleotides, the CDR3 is TGCGCCAGCAGCCGGGGGGACGGACCCTACGAGCAGTACTTC.

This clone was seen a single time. The CDR3 spells CATTDFRTATNEKLFF. CDR3 bases: TGTGCCACCACAGACTTTAGGACAGCAACTAATGAAAAACTGTTTTTT. The genes are TRBV10-3 and TRBJ1-4, with a weak D call TRBD1 (6 bases). Germline V gene data show CDR1 as ENHRY and CDR2 as SYGVKD. Trimming removed 10 bases at V and 0 bases at J, with 18 bases between. CDR3 size: 16 residues.

The CDR3 DNA follows: TGTGCCAGCAGCTTAGGGACTAGCGACAATGAGCAGTTCTTC. Amino acid sequence: CASSLGTSDNEQFF. This chain links TRBV7-8 with TRBJ2-1; 9 nucleotides match TRBD2. Germline-derived CDR1 and CDR2 are SGHVS and FQNEAQ. The ends lost 1 base at V and 5 bases at J; junction bases unmatched: 0. This CDR3 spans 14 amino acids.

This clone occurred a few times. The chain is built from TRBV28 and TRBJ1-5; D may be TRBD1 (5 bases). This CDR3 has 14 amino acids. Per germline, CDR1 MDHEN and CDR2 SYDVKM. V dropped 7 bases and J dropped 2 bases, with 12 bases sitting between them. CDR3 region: CASKVGEGNQPQHF. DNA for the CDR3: TGTGCCAGCAAAGTGGGGGAGGGCAATCAGCCCCAGCATTTT.

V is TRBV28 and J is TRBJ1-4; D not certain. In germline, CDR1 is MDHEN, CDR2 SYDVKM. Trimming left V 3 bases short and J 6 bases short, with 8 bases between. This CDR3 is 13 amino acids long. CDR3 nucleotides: TGTGCCAGCAGTTTTGGTCGGGATGAAAAACTGTTTTTT. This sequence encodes CASSFGRDEKLFF.

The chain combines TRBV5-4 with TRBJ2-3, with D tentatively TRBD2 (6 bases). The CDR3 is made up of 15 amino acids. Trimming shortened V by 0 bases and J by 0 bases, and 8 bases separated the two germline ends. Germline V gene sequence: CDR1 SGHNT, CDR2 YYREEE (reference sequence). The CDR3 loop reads CASSLGLVSTDTQYF. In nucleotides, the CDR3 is TGTGCCAGCAGCTTGGGACTAGTTAGCACAGATACGCAGTATTTT.

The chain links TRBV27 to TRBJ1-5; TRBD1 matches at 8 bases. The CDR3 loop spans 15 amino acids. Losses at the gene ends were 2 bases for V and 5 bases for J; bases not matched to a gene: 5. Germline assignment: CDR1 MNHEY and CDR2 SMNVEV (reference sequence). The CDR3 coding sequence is TGTGCCAGCAGTTTAGCAGGGGGCGGGGATCAGCCCCAGCATTTT. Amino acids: CASSLAGGGDQPQHF.

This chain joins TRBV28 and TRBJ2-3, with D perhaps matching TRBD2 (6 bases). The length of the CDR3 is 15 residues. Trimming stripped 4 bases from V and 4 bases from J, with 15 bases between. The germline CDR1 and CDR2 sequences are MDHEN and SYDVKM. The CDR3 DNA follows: TGTGCCAGCAGTTCCCCCGAAACTAGCCCAGATACGCAGTATTTT. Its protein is CASSSPETSPDTQYF.

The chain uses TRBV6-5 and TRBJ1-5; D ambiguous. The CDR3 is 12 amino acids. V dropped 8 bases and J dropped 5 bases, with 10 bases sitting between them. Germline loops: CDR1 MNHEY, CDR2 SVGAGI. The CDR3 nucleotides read TGTGCCAGCGCGTTCCTCCATCAGCCCCAGCATTTT. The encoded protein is CASAFLHQPQHF.

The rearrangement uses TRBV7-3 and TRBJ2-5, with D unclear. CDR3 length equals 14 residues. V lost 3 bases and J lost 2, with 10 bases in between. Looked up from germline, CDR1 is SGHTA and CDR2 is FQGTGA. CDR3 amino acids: CASSFGGRQETQYF. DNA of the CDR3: TGTGCCAGCAGCTTTGGTGGCAGACAAGAGACCCAGTACTTC.

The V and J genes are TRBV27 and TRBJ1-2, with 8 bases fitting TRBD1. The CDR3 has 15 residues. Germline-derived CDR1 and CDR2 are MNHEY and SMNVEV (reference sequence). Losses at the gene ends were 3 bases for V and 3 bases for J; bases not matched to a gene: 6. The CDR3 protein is CASSFTGGSDYGYTF. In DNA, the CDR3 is TGTGCCAGCAGTTTCACAGGGGGATCCGACTATGGCTACACCTTC.

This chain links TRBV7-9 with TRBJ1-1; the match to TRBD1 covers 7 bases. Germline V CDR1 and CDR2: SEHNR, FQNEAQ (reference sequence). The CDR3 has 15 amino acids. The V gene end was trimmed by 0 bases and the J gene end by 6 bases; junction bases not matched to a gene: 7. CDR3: CASSLAPTGSSEAFF. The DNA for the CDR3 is TGTGCCAGCAGCTTAGCGCCGACAGGGTCTTCTGAAGCTTTCTTT.

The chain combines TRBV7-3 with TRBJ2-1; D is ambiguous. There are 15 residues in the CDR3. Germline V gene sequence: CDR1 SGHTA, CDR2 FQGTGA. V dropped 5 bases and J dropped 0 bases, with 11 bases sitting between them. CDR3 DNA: TGTGCCAGCAGCGTTGACATTTTCTCCTACAATGAGCAGTTCTTC. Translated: CASSVDIFSYNEQFF.

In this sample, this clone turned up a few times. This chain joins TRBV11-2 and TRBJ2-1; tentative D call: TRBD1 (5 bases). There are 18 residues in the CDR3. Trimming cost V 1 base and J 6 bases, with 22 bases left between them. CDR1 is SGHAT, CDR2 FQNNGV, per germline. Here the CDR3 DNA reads TGTGCCAGCAGCTTAGGGTTTGGCTTTCAGGGCCCGACCAATGAGCAGTTCTTC. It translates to CASSLGFGFQGPTNEQFF.

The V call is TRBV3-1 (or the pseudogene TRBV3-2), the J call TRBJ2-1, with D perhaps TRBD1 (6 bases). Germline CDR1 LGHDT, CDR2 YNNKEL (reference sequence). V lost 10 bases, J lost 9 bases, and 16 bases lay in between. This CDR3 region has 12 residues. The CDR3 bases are TGTGCCACCTCGACAGGAGGCGGTGAGCAGTTCTTC. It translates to CATSTGGGEQFF.

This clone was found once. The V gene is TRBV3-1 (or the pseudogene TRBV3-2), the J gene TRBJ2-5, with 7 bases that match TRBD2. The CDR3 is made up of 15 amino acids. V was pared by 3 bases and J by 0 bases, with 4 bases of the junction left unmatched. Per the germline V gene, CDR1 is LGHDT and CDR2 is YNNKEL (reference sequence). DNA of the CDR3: TGTGCCAGCAGCCAGGAAGCGGGGAACCAAGAGACCCAGTACTTC. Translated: CASSQEAGNQETQYF.

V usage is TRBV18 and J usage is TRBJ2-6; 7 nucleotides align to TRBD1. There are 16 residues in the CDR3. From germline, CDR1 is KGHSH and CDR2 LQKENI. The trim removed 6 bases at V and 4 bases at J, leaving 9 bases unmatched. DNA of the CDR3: TGTGCCAGCTCCCGACAGGGAGCGTCGGGGGCCAACGTCCTGACTTTC. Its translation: CASSRQGASGANVLTF.

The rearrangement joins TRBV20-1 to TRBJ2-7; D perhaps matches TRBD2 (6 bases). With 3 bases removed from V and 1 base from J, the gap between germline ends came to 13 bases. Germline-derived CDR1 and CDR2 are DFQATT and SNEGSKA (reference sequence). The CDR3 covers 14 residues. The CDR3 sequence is CSASNPGDSYEQYF. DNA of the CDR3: TGCAGTGCTAGTAACCCGGGGGATTCCTACGAGCAGTACTTC.

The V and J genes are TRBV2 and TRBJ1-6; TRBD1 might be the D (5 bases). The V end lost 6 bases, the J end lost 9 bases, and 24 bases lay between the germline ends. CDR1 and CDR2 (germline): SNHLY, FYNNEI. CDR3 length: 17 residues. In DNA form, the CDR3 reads TGTGCCAGCAGCGAGATGTTCGGGGGGTTCACGAGTTCACCCCTCCACTTT. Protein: CASSEMFGGFTSSPLHF.

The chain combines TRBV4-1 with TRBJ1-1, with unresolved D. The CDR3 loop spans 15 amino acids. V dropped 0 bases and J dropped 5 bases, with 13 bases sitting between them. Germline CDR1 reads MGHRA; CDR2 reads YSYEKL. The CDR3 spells CASSQDELRGTEAFF. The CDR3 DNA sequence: TGCGCCAGCAGCCAAGATGAGTTGAGAGGAACTGAAGCTTTCTTT.

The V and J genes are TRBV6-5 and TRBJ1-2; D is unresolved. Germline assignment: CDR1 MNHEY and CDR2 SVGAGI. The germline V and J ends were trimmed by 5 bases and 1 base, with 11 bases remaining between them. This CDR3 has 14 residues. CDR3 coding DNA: TGTGCCAGCAGTCCGACAAGTGGTAACTATGGCTACACCTTC. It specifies CASSPTSGNYGYTF.